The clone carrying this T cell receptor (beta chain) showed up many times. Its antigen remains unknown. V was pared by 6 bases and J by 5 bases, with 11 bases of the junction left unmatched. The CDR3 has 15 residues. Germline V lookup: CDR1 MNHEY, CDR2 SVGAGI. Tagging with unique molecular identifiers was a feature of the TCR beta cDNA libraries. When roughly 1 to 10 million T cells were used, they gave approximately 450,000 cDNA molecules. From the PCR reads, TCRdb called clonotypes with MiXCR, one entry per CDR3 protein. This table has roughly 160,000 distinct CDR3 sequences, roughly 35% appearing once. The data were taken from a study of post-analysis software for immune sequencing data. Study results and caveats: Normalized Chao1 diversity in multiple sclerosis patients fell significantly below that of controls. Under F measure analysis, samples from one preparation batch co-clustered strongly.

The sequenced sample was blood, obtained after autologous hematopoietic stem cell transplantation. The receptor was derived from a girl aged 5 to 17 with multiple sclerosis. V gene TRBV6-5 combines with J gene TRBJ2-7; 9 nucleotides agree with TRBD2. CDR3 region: CASSPIAGEGHEQYF. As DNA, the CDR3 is TGTGCCAGCAGCCCAATAGCGGGAGAGGGCCACGAGCAGTACTTC.